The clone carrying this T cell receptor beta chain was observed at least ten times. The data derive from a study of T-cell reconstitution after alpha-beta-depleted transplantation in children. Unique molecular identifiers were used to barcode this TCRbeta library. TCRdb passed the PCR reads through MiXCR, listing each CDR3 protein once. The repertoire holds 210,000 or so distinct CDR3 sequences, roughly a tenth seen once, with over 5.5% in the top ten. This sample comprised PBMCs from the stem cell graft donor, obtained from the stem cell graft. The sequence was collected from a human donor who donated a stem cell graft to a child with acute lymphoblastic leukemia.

This CDR3 is CASSFGGTGGANVLTF. The CDR3 DNA follows: TGTGCCAGCAGTTTTGGGGGTACGGGAGGGGCCAACGTCCTGACTTTC. The rearrangement uses TRBV12-3 or TRBV12-4 and TRBJ2-6; D may be TRBD1 or TRBD2 (5 bases each). V was trimmed by 3 bases and J by 4 bases, leaving 13 bases between them. The CDR3 is made up of 16 amino acids.